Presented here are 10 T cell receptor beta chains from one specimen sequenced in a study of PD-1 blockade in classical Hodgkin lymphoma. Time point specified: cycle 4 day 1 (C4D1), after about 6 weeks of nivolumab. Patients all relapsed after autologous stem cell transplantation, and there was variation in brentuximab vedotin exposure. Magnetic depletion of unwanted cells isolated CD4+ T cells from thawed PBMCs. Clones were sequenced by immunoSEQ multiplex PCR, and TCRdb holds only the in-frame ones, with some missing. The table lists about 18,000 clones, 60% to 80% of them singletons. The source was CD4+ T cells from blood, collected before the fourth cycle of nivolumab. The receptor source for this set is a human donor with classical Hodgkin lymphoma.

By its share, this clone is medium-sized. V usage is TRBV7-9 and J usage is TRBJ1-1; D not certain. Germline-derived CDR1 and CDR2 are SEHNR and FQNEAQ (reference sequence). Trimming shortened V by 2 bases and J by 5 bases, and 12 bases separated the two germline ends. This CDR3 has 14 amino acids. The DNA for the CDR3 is TGTGCCAGCAGCTTACCGGGAGAATGGACTGAAGCTTTCTTT. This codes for CASSLPGEWTEAFF.

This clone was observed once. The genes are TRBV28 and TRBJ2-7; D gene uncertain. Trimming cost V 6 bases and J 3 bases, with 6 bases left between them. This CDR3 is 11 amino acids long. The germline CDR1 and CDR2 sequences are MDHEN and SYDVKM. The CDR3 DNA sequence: TGTGCCAGCAGCAAATACTACGAGCAGTACTTC. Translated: CASSKYYEQYF.

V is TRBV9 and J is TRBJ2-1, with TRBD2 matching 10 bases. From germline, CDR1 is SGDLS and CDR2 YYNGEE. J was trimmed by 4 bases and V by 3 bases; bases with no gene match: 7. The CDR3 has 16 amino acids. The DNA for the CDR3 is TGTGCCAGCAGCGGCGGGGCTAGCGGGGGTTACAATGAGCAGTTCTTC. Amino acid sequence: CASSGGASGGYNEQFF.

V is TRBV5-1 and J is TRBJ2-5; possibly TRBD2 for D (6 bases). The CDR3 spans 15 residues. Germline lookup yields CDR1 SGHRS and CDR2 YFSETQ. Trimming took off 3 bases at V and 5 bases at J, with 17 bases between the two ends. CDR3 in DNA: TGCGCCAGCAGCTCCGGAGGGGCCTACAAGGAGACCCAGTACTTC. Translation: CASSSGGAYKETQYF.

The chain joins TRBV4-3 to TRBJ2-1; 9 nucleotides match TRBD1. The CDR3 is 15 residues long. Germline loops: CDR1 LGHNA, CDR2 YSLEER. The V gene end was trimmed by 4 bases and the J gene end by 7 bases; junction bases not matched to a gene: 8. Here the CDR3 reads CASSRTGTGLNEQFF. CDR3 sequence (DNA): TGCGCCAGCAGCCGAACCGGGACAGGGTTAAATGAGCAGTTCTTC.

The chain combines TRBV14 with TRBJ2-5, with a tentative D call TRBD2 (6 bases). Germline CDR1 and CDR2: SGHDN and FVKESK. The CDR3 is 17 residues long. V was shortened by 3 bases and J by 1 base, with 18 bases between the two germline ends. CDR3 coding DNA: TGTGCCAGCAGCCAGGGACTTCCTATGGGTCCCCAAGAGACCCAGTACTTC. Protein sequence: CASSQGLPMGPQETQYF.

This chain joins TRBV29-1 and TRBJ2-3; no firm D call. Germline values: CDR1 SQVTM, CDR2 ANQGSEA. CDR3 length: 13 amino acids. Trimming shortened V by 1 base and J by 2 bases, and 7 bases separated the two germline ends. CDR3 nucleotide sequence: TGCAGCGTTGAAGCTGCCCACACAGATACGCAGTATTTT. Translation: CSVEAAHTDTQYF.

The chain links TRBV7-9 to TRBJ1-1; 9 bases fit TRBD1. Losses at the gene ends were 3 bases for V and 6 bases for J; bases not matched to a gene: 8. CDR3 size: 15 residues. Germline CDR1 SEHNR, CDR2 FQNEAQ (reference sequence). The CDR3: CASSFNVQGASEAFF. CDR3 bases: TGTGCCAGCAGCTTCAATGTACAGGGGGCATCTGAAGCTTTCTTT.

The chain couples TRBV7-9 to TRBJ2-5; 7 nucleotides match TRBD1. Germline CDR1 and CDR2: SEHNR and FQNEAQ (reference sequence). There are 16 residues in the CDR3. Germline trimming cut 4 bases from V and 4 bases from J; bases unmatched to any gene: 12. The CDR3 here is CASSSGGPVEGETQYF. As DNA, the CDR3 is TGTGCCAGCAGCTCAGGGGGACCGGTGGAAGGAGAGACCCAGTACTTC. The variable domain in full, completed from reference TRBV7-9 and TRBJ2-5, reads DTGVSQNPRHKITKRGQNVTFRCDPISEHNRLYWYRQTLGQGPEFLTYFQNEAQLEKSRLLSDRFSAERPKGSFSTLEIQRTEQGDSAMYLCASSSGGPVEGETQYFGPGTRLLVL.

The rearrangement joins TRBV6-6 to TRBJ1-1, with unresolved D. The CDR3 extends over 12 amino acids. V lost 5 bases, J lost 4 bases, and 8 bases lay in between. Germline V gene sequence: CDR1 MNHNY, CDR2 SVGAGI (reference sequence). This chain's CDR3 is CASSSRITEAFF. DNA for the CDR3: TGTGCCAGCAGTAGTCGGATCACTGAAGCTTTCTTT.